Listed here are 24 T cell receptor beta chains from one sample, sequenced in a study of blood T cell repertoires in COVID-19. Measured with immunoSEQ multiplex PCR; TCRdb has only the in-frame clones, and not every one. The sample contains 320,000 or so clones, about nine tenths of which appear only once. Specimen: PBMCs or T cells enriched from blood (not recorded which). These receptors were obtained from a man in his fifties or sixties who had recovered from COVID-19.

This chain connects TRBV9 to TRBJ2-1, with D unclear. The CDR3 extends over 14 amino acids. From germline, CDR1 is SGDLS and CDR2 YYNGEE. The V and J ends lost 0 bases and 4 bases respectively, with 8 bases between them. CDR3 sequence reads: CASSVGASYNEQFF. In nucleotides, the CDR3 is TGTGCCAGCAGCGTAGGGGCGTCATACAATGAGCAGTTCTTC.

As to this clone: The identical CDR3 is also encoded by other nucleotide sequences in the sample. The chain employs TRBV7-9 and TRBJ2-2, with 8 bases matching TRBD2. Germline CDR1 and CDR2: SEHNR and FQNEAQ (reference sequence). This CDR3 has 15 amino acids. The ends lost 5 bases at V and 2 bases at J; junction bases unmatched: 4. Written as DNA, the CDR3 is TGTGCCAGCAGCCGAGCGGGGGCAAACACCGGGGAGCTGTTTTTT. Amino acid sequence: CASSRAGANTGELFF.

This clone was seen only once. The chain links TRBV6-2 or TRBV6-3 to TRBJ2-2; tentatively, D is TRBD2 (6 bases). V lost 6 bases and J 4 bases, leaving 18 bases between the germline ends. The CDR3 spans 16 residues. Germline CDR1 MNHEY, CDR2 SVGEGT. DNA for the CDR3: TGTGCCAGCAGCCGATCGGGAGTTAGTATCACCGGGGAGCTGTTTTTT. Its translation is CASSRSGVSITGELFF.

This chain joins TRBV19 and TRBJ2-7; TRBD2 matches 10 bases. V dropped 6 bases and J dropped 2; count of bases not matched to a gene: 10. Germline assignment: CDR1 LNHDA and CDR2 SQIVND (reference sequence). This CDR3 comprises 16 residues. CDR3: CASRGPKGLATYEQYF. The CDR3 nucleotides are TGTGCCAGTAGGGGGCCTAAGGGACTAGCGACCTACGAGCAGTACTTC.

The chain is built from TRBV25-1 and TRBJ1-2; 8 nucleotides align to TRBD1. Germline V gene data show CDR1 as MGHDK and CDR2 as SYGVNS. The CDR3 is 15 residues long. V dropped 5 bases and J dropped 8; count of bases not matched to a gene: 13. The CDR3 DNA follows: TGTGCCAGCAGTCCCCAAGCGGGACAGGCCAGCGGCTACACCTTC. Protein: CASSPQAGQASGYTF.

This sequence joins TRBV4-1 and TRBJ2-7, with D tentatively TRBD1 (6 bases). The CDR3 has 16 residues. Germline assignment: CDR1 MGHRA and CDR2 YSYEKL. The ends were cut back, 1 base at V and 7 bases at J, with 20 bases in the middle. This CDR3 is CASSQGSGTFPIEQYF. The DNA for the CDR3 is TGCGCCAGCAGCCAAGGTTCGGGGACATTCCCTATAGAGCAGTACTTC.

The CDR3 loop reads CASRPTGSTEQYF. As DNA, the CDR3 is TGTGCCAGCAGACCCACAGGATCAACCGAGCAGTACTTC. V usage is TRBV6-5 and J usage is TRBJ2-7; perhaps TRBD1 as D (5 bases). Germline V gene sequence: CDR1 MNHEY, CDR2 SVGAGI. CDR3 length: 13 amino acids. Trimming removed 6 bases from V and 6 bases from J, with 15 bases in between.

The rearrangement links TRBV18 to TRBJ2-1; TRBD1 agrees at 9 bases. CDR3 size: 15 residues. The trim removed 6 bases at V and 7 bases at J, leaving 10 bases unmatched. Germline-derived CDR1 and CDR2 are KGHSH and LQKENI. CDR3 in DNA: TGTGCCAGCTCCTCGGGACAGGGCCTAGGGAATGAGCAGTTCTTC. Its protein product is CASSSGQGLGNEQFF.

The chain couples TRBV18 to TRBJ2-1; 9 bases fit TRBD2. The CDR3 runs 16 residues. Germline V gene data show CDR1 as KGHSH and CDR2 as LQKENI. The junction had 8 bases not matched to a gene; V was cut back by 2 bases and J by 6 bases. Written as DNA, the CDR3 is TGTGCCAGCTCACCAAGCAGCGGGAGGTCTTCCAATGAGCAGTTCTTC. Its protein is CASSPSSGRSSNEQFF.

V usage is TRBV30 and J usage is TRBJ1-2; D not resolved. CDR3 length equals 14 residues. Germline loops: CDR1 GTSNPN, CDR2 SVGIG (reference sequence). Trimming removed 1 base from V and 0 bases from J, with 9 bases in between. As DNA, the CDR3 is TGTGCCTGGAGTGCGGGTCCGGCTAACTATGGCTACACCTTC. Protein: CAWSAGPANYGYTF.

The chain links TRBV24-1 to TRBJ2-4, with 12 positions matching TRBD2. The V gene's germline CDR1 is KGHDR and CDR2 SFDVKD. The CDR3 is 16 amino acids. The junction had 7 bases not matched to a gene; V was cut back by 4 bases and J by 7 bases. In nucleotides, the CDR3 is TGTGCCACCAGTGAACCGGGACTAGCGGGCGGCAACATTCAGTACTTC. Its protein is CATSEPGLAGGNIQYF.

The genes are TRBV18 and TRBJ2-1, with TRBD2 matching over 8 bases. CDR1 and CDR2 (germline): KGHSH, LQKENI. V was pared by 5 bases and J by 5 bases, with 8 bases of the junction left unmatched. This CDR3 comprises 15 residues. CDR3 amino acids: CASSNRAGVDNEQFF. DNA of the CDR3: TGTGCCAGCTCAAATCGAGCGGGAGTAGACAATGAGCAGTTCTTC.

This chain joins TRBV4-2 and TRBJ1-1; the D gene is possibly TRBD1 (5 bases). The length of the CDR3 is 15 residues. Germline V lookup: CDR1 LGHNA, CDR2 YNFKEQ. V was shortened by 0 bases and J by 6 bases, with 14 bases between the two germline ends. In DNA form, the CDR3 reads TGTGCCAGCAGCCAAGATTCCCCAGGGCGGCCTGAAGCTTTCTTT. Encoded protein: CASSQDSPGRPEAFF.

In regard to this clone: The sample carries other DNA sequences with the same CDR3. The chain employs TRBV5-1 and TRBJ1-4; weak D call: TRBD1 (6 bases). Germline CDR1 reads SGHRS; CDR2 reads YFSETQ. Trimming cost V 4 bases and J 6 bases, with 16 bases left between them. This CDR3 region has 15 residues. The CDR3 loop is CASSPGGGGDEKLFF. Here the CDR3 DNA reads TGCGCCAGCAGCCCGGGAGGGGGGGGTGATGAAAAACTGTTTTTT.

The chain uses TRBV28 and TRBJ1-5, with D tentatively TRBD1 (5 bases). Germline CDR1 MDHEN, CDR2 SYDVKM. V was pared by 4 bases and J by 4 bases, with 14 bases between. The CDR3 spans 15 residues. The CDR3 sequence is CASSSDRRTNQPQHF. In nucleotides, the CDR3 is TGTGCCAGCAGTTCCGACAGACGAACGAATCAGCCCCAGCATTTT.

J is TRBJ1-2 and V is TRBV6-5, with 8 nucleotides matching TRBD1. Germline assignment: CDR1 MNHEY and CDR2 SVGAGI. Germline trimming cut 8 bases from V and 4 bases from J; bases unmatched to any gene: 3. The CDR3 loop spans 12 amino acids. The CDR3 coding sequence is TGTGCCAGCCACAGGGGGACCTATGGCTACACCTTC. Translated, it gives CASHRGTYGYTF.

The chain uses TRBV10-3 and TRBJ2-3; 8 bases match TRBD2. This CDR3 comprises 16 residues. V lost 6 bases to trimming and J lost 1 base; unmatched junction nucleotides: 9. The germline V gene encodes CDR1 ENHRY and CDR2 SYGVKD. The CDR3 nucleotides read TGTGCCATCAGCCGGGAGGGCCTAACGGGCACAGATACGCAGTATTTT. This sequence encodes CAISREGLTGTDTQYF.

This CDR3 reads CASSLPPTSDTGELFF. In DNA form, the CDR3 reads TGCGCCAGCAGCCTTCCCCCAACTAGCGACACCGGGGAGCTGTTTTTT. The J gene is TRBJ2-2, the V gene TRBV5-1, with 7 bases that match TRBD2. V trimming: 4 bases; J trimming: 3 bases; junction bases outside the gene matches: 9. In germline, CDR1 is SGHRS, CDR2 YFSETQ. This CDR3 region has 16 residues.

The chain uses TRBV29-1 and TRBJ1-4; tentative D call: TRBD1 (5 bases). Looked up from germline, CDR1 is SQVTM and CDR2 is ANQGSEA. The CDR3 is made up of 12 amino acids. Trimming pared 3 bases from V and 10 bases from J, leaving 12 bases between. The CDR3 region has the DNA TGCAGCGTTGAGTGGCCGGGGGGAAAACTGTTTTTT. The encoded protein is CSVEWPGGKLFF.

The J gene is TRBJ2-3, the V gene TRBV19; 8 nucleotides agree with TRBD1. The CDR3 sequence is 15 residues long. The junction had 4 bases not matched to a gene; V was cut back by 5 bases and J by 0 bases. In germline, CDR1 is LNHDA, CDR2 SQIVND (reference sequence). Written as DNA, the CDR3 is TGTGCCAGTAGTGGACAGGGCGCTAGCACAGATACGCAGTATTTT. It specifies CASSGQGASTDTQYF.

The V and J genes are TRBV7-2 and TRBJ2-5; D is perhaps TRBD2 (6 bases). The V and J ends lost 4 bases and 2 bases respectively, with 14 bases between them. Germline V gene sequence: CDR1 SGHTA, CDR2 FQGNSA. This CDR3 has 15 residues. The DNA for the CDR3 is TGTGCCAGCAGCTCTTCGGGACTTGTTCAAGAGACCCAGTACTTC. Translating gives CASSSSGLVQETQYF.

This clone showed up just once. The gene calls are TRBV5-4 and TRBJ1-3; D remains unclear. Germline V gives CDR1 SGHNT, CDR2 YYREEE (reference sequence). This CDR3 contains 13 residues. With 1 base removed from V and 4 bases from J, the gap between germline ends came to 6 bases. For the CDR3, the DNA is TGTGCCAGCAGCTTGACCCAGGGAAACACCATATATTTT. Protein product: CASSLTQGNTIYF.

This chain joins TRBV7-2 and TRBJ2-5; 11 bases are a match to TRBD2. The germline gives CDR1 SGHTA, CDR2 FQGNSA. The CDR3 runs 15 residues. Trimming cost V 4 bases and J 2 bases; bases outside gene matches: 3. CDR3 coding DNA: TGTGCCAGCAGCTCTCGACTAGCGGGACAAGAGACCCAGTACTTC. Protein: CASSSRLAGQETQYF.

The CDR3 DNA reads TGTGCCAGCAGTTTATTACTTGGGACAGGGATTTCCTACGAGCAGTACTTC. Protein sequence: CASSLLLGTGISYEQYF. The chain joins TRBV27 to TRBJ2-7, with TRBD1 matching over 9 bases. V trimming: 1 base; J trimming: 1 base; junction bases outside the gene matches: 8. The CDR3 extends over 17 amino acids. Germline CDR1 is MNHEY and CDR2 is SMNVEV (reference sequence).